This T cell receptor (beta chain) was sequenced for a study of blood T cell repertoires in COVID-19. Study-wide context: COVID-19 samples collected from the United States, Italy and Spain covered acute and convalescent phases. From T cells, B-cell-depleted T cells, or PBMCs came the material, which was cDNA or gDNA.

In the authors' workflow: Nucleated cell counts were estimated from reference gene primer amplification. Repertoires were generated with immunoSEQ multiplex PCR, while TCRdb's copy carries only in-frame clones and drops some. The DNA gave D and trimming, while V, J and clone size come from that table. This table holds about 270,000 clones, more than 80% found once. The length of the CDR3 is 18 residues. In germline, CDR1 is LNHDA, CDR2 SQIVND (reference sequence). Trimming cost V 3 bases and J 6 bases; bases outside gene matches: 18. The chain is built from TRBV19 and TRBJ2-3, with TRBD1 identical over 7 bases. This clonotype originated in a woman aged 25 to 45 with acute COVID-19. Source material: PBMCs or T cells enriched from blood (not recorded which). As DNA, the CDR3 is TGTGCCAGTAGTATTCGCTCGGAAGGGGGCTCCCCCGGTGATACGCAGTATTTT. Its translation is CASSIRSEGGSPGDTQYF.